The 28 T cell receptor beta chains listed next were all sequenced from one sample in a study of blood T cell repertoires in COVID-19. Here immunoSEQ multiplex PCR was the method, and the copy in TCRdb shows in-frame clones only, minus some. The data hold fewer than 500,000 clones, with about nine tenths observed a single time. Sequenced: peripheral blood. These TCRs come from a woman under 40 with active or convalescent COVID-19.

The J gene is TRBJ1-2, the V gene TRBV7-8; 8 bases align to TRBD1. CDR1 and CDR2 (germline): SGHVS, FQNEAQ. J lost 7 bases, V lost 1 base, and 2 bases had no gene match. The CDR3 has 13 amino acids. The CDR3 region has the DNA TGTGCCAGCAGCTTAGGGACAGGGAGTGGCTACACCTTC. It specifies CASSLGTGSGYTF.

The J gene is TRBJ1-6, the V gene TRBV3-1 (or the pseudogene TRBV3-2), with 11 bases matching TRBD1. This CDR3 has 16 amino acids. Germline V gives CDR1 LGHDT, CDR2 YNNKEL (reference sequence). Losses at the gene ends were 7 bases for V and 4 bases for J; bases not matched to a gene: 6. CDR3 residues: CASKFGTGGYNSPLHF. The CDR3 DNA sequence: TGTGCCAGCAAATTCGGGACAGGGGGGTATAATTCACCCCTCCACTTT.

The chain has TRBV6-1 and TRBJ1-1; the D gene is possibly TRBD1 (5 bases). The CDR3 spans 16 residues. From germline, CDR1 is MNHNS and CDR2 SASEGT. Trimming removed 4 bases from V and 0 bases from J, with 15 bases in between. The CDR3 DNA sequence: TGTGCCAGCAGTGCCCCACATGGGGGGGTGAACACTGAAGCTTTCTTT. This sequence encodes CASSAPHGGVNTEAFF.

Points on this clone: The same CDR3 also results from other DNA sequences found in this sample. The DNA of the CDR3 is TGTGCCAGCAGCTTGGGAGGTGGCTACACCTTC. This sequence encodes CASSLGGGYTF. This chain links TRBV5-4 with TRBJ1-2; D ambiguous. The V end was cut by 0 bases, the J end by 7 bases, with 4 bases between. The CDR3 sequence is 11 residues long. Germline lookup yields CDR1 SGHNT and CDR2 YYREEE (reference sequence).

The chain links TRBV5-4 to TRBJ2-5, with D perhaps TRBD1 (5 bases). Deletions cut 4 bases from V and 5 bases from J, with 15 bases between. CDR1 SGHNT and CDR2 YYREEE come from the germline V gene (reference sequence). The CDR3 runs to 14 residues. CDR3 coding DNA: TGTGCCAGCAGCCCGGCGGCAGGGCAGGAGACCCAGTACTTC. Translating it yields CASSPAAGQETQYF. Full variable domain (missing parts from reference TRBV5-4 and TRBJ2-5): ETGVTQSPTHLIKTRGQQVTLRCSSQSGHNTVSWYQQALGQGPQFIFQYYREEENGRGNFPPRFSGLQFPNYSSELNVNALELDDSALYLCASSPAAGQETQYFGPGTRLLVL.

This clone appeared a single time. This chain joins TRBV9 and TRBJ2-2, with TRBD1 matching 9 bases. The CDR3 extends over 15 amino acids. Germline V CDR1 and CDR2: SGDLS, YYNGEE. The V and J ends lost 3 bases and 6 bases, in that order; junction bases with no gene match: 6. The CDR3 loop reads CASSETGGYPGELFF. The CDR3 region has the DNA TGTGCCAGCAGCGAAACAGGGGGCTATCCCGGGGAGCTGTTTTTT.

A few counts support this clone. The V gene is TRBV5-1, the J gene TRBJ2-7; TRBD1 matches at 7 bases. V lost 4 bases and J lost 2; bases outside the gene matches: 9. The CDR3 runs 15 residues. Germline V gene lookup returns CDR1 SGHRS and CDR2 YFSETQ. CDR3 sequence (DNA): TGCGCCAGCAGCACGGGGACAGTCCTTACCTACGAGCAGTACTTC. This translates into CASSTGTVLTYEQYF.

The chain couples TRBV25-1 to TRBJ2-1; 7 nucleotides agree with TRBD2. CDR1 and CDR2 (germline): MGHDK, SYGVNS. The CDR3 sequence is 15 residues long. The V gene end was trimmed by 1 base and the J gene end by 3 bases; junction bases not matched to a gene: 3. Here the CDR3 DNA reads TGTGCCAGCAGTGAATGGGGCGGGGGCTACAATGAGCAGTTCTTC. Its protein product is CASSEWGGGYNEQFF.

The chain is built from TRBV6-1 and TRBJ1-6, with D possibly being TRBD1 (5 bases). Trimming took 2 bases from V and 7 from J, leaving 15 bases between them. CDR1 is MNHNS and CDR2 is SASEGT in the germline V gene. This CDR3 contains 16 residues. CDR3 sequence: CASSERAGGPNSPLHF. The CDR3 DNA follows: TGTGCCAGCAGTGAACGTGCGGGGGGACCCAATTCACCCCTCCACTTT.

V and J are TRBV5-1 and TRBJ2-1, with 11 bases that match TRBD1. V was clipped by 6 bases and J by 0 bases; unmatched bases: 5. Germline CDR1 is SGHRS and CDR2 is YFSETQ. The CDR3 is made up of 16 amino acids. The chain's CDR3 is CASNPGQGVSYNEQFF. The CDR3 coding sequence is TGCGCCAGCAATCCGGGACAGGGGGTCTCCTACAATGAGCAGTTCTTC.

The chain recombines TRBV2 with TRBJ2-3; tentatively, D is TRBD1 (6 bases). From germline, CDR1 is SNHLY and CDR2 FYNNEI. This CDR3 is 16 amino acids long. With 6 bases removed from V and 2 bases from J, the gap between germline ends came to 18 bases. CDR3 DNA sequence: TGTGCCAGCAGCCCAGTCAGCATGGGACACACAGATACGCAGTATTTT. Its protein product is CASSPVSMGHTDTQYF.

This chain joins TRBV19 and TRBJ1-5; no clear D gene. Trimming took 5 bases from V and 3 from J, leaving 8 bases between them. Germline V gene data show CDR1 as LNHDA and CDR2 as SQIVND (reference sequence). The CDR3 length is 13 residues. In nucleotides, the CDR3 is TGTGCCAGTAGTGAGGTCCCCAATCAGCCCCAGCATTTT. Amino acids: CASSEVPNQPQHF.

This chain joins TRBV4-1 and TRBJ1-5; D possibly corresponds to TRBD1 (5 bases). From germline, CDR1 is MGHRA and CDR2 YSYEKL. The length of the CDR3 is 18 residues. Trimming cost V 2 bases and J 3 bases, with 20 bases left between them. The chain's CDR3 is CASSQNAGGRDLNQPQHF. The CDR3 DNA reads TGCGCCAGCAGCCAAAACGCGGGGGGTCGGGACCTCAATCAGCCCCAGCATTTT.

This chain connects TRBV19 to TRBJ2-7; 7 bases are shared with TRBD1. The CDR3 has 13 residues. Germline loops: CDR1 LNHDA, CDR2 SQIVND (reference sequence). Losses at the gene ends were 6 bases for V and 0 bases for J; bases not matched to a gene: 2. The CDR3 DNA follows: TGTGCCAGTAGGGGGACAGTCTCCTACGAGCAGTACTTC. Protein product: CASRGTVSYEQYF.

The V gene is TRBV19, the J gene TRBJ1-5; D is unresolved. The length of the CDR3 is 14 residues. Trimming took 8 bases from V and 3 from J, leaving 14 bases between them. Germline loops: CDR1 LNHDA, CDR2 SQIVND (reference sequence). The CDR3 is CASQSSAINQPQHF. The CDR3 DNA follows: TGTGCCAGTCAATCGTCAGCGATCAATCAGCCCCAGCATTTT.

This clone appeared a single time. The genes are TRBV7-9 and TRBJ2-1; 7 bases map to TRBD2. From germline, CDR1 is SEHNR and CDR2 FQNEAQ (reference sequence). CDR3 size: 14 residues. V was pared by 3 bases and J by 9 bases, with 8 bases of the junction left unmatched. The CDR3 coding sequence is TGTGCCAGCAGCTTCACTCCGGGCGGGAGTGAGCAGTTCTTC. Translated, it gives CASSFTPGGSEQFF.

As concerns this clone: Distinct nucleotide sequences in the sample also encode this CDR3. The J gene is TRBJ1-1, the V gene TRBV5-1, with TRBD1 identical over 7 bases. CDR3 size: 13 residues. Germline CDR1 reads SGHRS; CDR2 reads YFSETQ. V shed 4 bases, J shed 4 bases, and the junction held 4 bases outside the gene matches. As DNA, the CDR3 is TGCGCCAGCAGCCTCGACAGGGCCACTGAAGCTTTCTTT. It is translated as CASSLDRATEAFF.

The rearrangement links TRBV7-2 to TRBJ1-1, with D perhaps matching TRBD1 (5 bases). Germline V gene lookup returns CDR1 SGHTA and CDR2 FQGNSA. V shed 2 bases and J shed 1 base, with 11 bases lying between them. The CDR3 has 15 residues. CDR3 region: CASSLIGAANTEAFF. DNA of the CDR3: TGTGCCAGCAGCTTAATAGGGGCCGCGAACACTGAAGCTTTCTTT.

This chain uses TRBV7-8 with TRBJ2-5; D call uncertain. V lost 1 base and J 4 bases, leaving 10 bases between the germline ends. The CDR3 is made up of 14 amino acids. Looked up from germline, CDR1 is SGHVS and CDR2 is FQNEAQ. This chain's CDR3 is CASSLGASRETQYF. CDR3 nucleotides: TGTGCCAGCAGCTTAGGGGCCTCTCGAGAGACCCAGTACTTC.

This chain joins TRBV6-5 and TRBJ1-5; no reliable D call. The CDR3 extends over 15 amino acids. Germline CDR1 MNHEY, CDR2 SVGAGI. V lost 2 bases to trimming and J lost 5 bases, with 13 bases between them. CDR3 residues: CASSYGLAGYQPQHF. CDR3 DNA sequence: TGTGCCAGCAGTTACGGTCTGGCAGGTTATCAGCCCCAGCATTTT.

For the CDR3, the DNA is TGTGCCAGCAGTGAAGAGGGGACAGGGATGTACGAGCAGTACTTC. Protein sequence: CASSEEGTGMYEQYF. The J gene is TRBJ2-7, the V gene TRBV6-1; 9 bases fit TRBD1. The CDR3 consists of 15 residues. From germline, CDR1 is MNHNS and CDR2 SASEGT. Trimming at V came to 1 base and at J to 4 bases, leaving 5 bases not matched to a gene.

The chain uses TRBV3-1 (or the pseudogene TRBV3-2) and TRBJ2-1; D gene uncertain. Trimming left V 0 bases short and J 10 bases short, with 10 bases between. This CDR3 comprises 13 residues. CDR1 and CDR2 (germline): LGHDT, YNNKEL (reference sequence). As DNA, the CDR3 is TGTGCCAGCAGCCAAGATCGCGCTTCAGAGCAGTTCTTC. Translating gives CASSQDRASEQFF.

The V call is TRBV28, the J call TRBJ1-6; D might be TRBD1 (5 bases). Germline V gene data show CDR1 as MDHEN and CDR2 as SYDVKM. There are 14 residues in the CDR3. Trimming stripped 7 bases from V and 10 bases from J, with 17 bases between. This chain's CDR3 is CASKAGRGWSPLHF. Written as DNA, the CDR3 is TGTGCCAGCAAAGCGGGCCGGGGGTGGTCACCCCTCCACTTT.

This chain links TRBV2 with TRBJ1-3; unclear D gene. Trimming left V 2 bases short and J 4 bases short, with 12 bases between. The CDR3 has 15 amino acids. In germline, CDR1 is SNHLY, CDR2 FYNNEI. CDR3 sequence reads: CASSENSGFGNTIYF. The CDR3 bases are TGTGCCAGCAGTGAAAACTCGGGATTCGGAAACACCATATATTTT.

V usage is TRBV7-9 and J usage is TRBJ1-3; a possible D gene is TRBD1 (6 bases). The ends were cut back, 1 base at V and 2 bases at J, with 9 bases in the middle. CDR3 length: 15 residues. From germline, CDR1 is SEHNR and CDR2 FQNEAQ (reference sequence). CDR3 in DNA: TGTGCCAGCAGCTTAGGTCGGACAGCTGGAAACACCATATATTTT. Encoded protein: CASSLGRTAGNTIYF.

The chain has TRBV2 and TRBJ1-2, with D unclear. V lost 3 bases to trimming and J lost 0 bases, with 8 bases between them. This CDR3 spans 14 amino acids. CDR1 and CDR2 (germline): SNHLY, FYNNEI. The DNA for the CDR3 is TGTGCCAGCAGTGATTCAGACTCTAACTATGGCTACACCTTC. Translating it yields CASSDSDSNYGYTF.

This clone showed up just once. This sequence joins TRBV6-2 or TRBV6-3 and TRBJ1-6, with D hard to call. The length of the CDR3 is 16 residues. CDR1 is MNHEY and CDR2 is SVGEGT in the germline V gene. V was pared by 6 bases and J by 8 bases, with 20 bases between. DNA of the CDR3: TGTGCCAGCAGCTCCCTTTCTGAGGGCTTGGATTCACCCCTCCACTTT. Translating it yields CASSSLSEGLDSPLHF.

The rearrangement joins TRBV19 to TRBJ2-1, with 8 bases that match TRBD2. V lost 4 bases to trimming and J lost 9 bases; unmatched junction nucleotides: 8. CDR3 size: 14 residues. Germline lookup yields CDR1 LNHDA and CDR2 SQIVND (reference sequence). The CDR3 loop reads CASSRKPREVEQFF. DNA of the CDR3: TGTGCCAGTAGTAGGAAGCCGCGGGAGGTTGAGCAGTTCTTC. Full variable domain (outside the CDR3, taken from reference TRBV19 and TRBJ2-1): DGGITQSPKYLFRKEGQNVTLSCEQNLNHDAMYWYRQDPGQGLRLIYYSQIVNDFQKGDIAEGYSVSREKKESFPLTVTSAQKNPTAFYLCASSRKPREVEQFFGPGTRLTVL.